This record concerns one T cell receptor beta chain sequence. Its target is unknown. The CDR3 end lies 3 residues beyond the end of the read and is filled in from the germline J gene. This table comes from immunoSEQ multiplex PCR, and its TCRdb copy is limited to in-frame clones, with some not included. The ten top clones account for around 8.2%, within a sample of around 9,200 clones. CDR1 is SGHTA, CDR2 FQGNSA, per germline. This CDR3 has 15 residues. Germline trimming cut 3 bases from V and 2 bases from J; bases unmatched to any gene: 4. The sample originates from a study of T cells in women clearing cervical HPV infection. At the level of the study: Only a few women had HLA typing results available. Points from the study as a whole: Repertoire richness, not evenness, was significantly elevated in CIN3+ cases versus controls.

This chain connects TRBV7-2 to TRBJ2-1; 7 bases line up with TRBD2. The source of this sequence is a woman between 18 and 75 years old with a cervical HPV16 infection that either progressed to CIN3+ or cleared (not recorded which). The sequencing input was blood buffy coat. CDR3 DNA (partial): TGTGCCAGCAGCTTTACCAGCGGGGCCTACAATGAG. It specifies CASSFTSGAYNE. The CDR3 in full is CASSFTSGAYNEQFF.